Listed below are T cell receptor beta chains from one sample, sequenced in a study of cytomegalovirus exposure and HLA in healthy donors. Measured with immunoSEQ multiplex PCR; TCRdb has only the in-frame clones, and not every one. The profile shows about 130,000 clones, roughly 90% of them singletons. The sample consisted of PBMCs. Every receptor here comes from a man aged 30 to 45 in good health and CMV-seronegative. The CDR3 runs from the conserved cysteine through the conserved F or W. Fields, in order: CDR3 DNA, CDR3 protein, clone size, J gene, D gene, V gene. A D gene is named only where the DNA matches it firmly. Clone size appears in some rows only: once, few, many, or a class for an expanded clone.

cdr3_nt: TGTGCCAGCAGCGCCACACAGAGCCCGAACACCGGGGAGCTGTTTTTT
cdr3_aa: CASSATQSPNTGELFF
clone_size: .
j_call: TRBJ2-2
d_call: .
v_call: TRBV9

cdr3_nt: TGTGCCAGCAGTCACGCTCTAGCGGGGGACTCCTACAATGAGCAGTTCTTC
cdr3_aa: CASSHALAGDSYNEQFF
clone_size: .
j_call: TRBJ2-1
d_call: TRBD2
v_call: TRBV2

cdr3_nt: TGCGCCAGCAGCTGGGAATACAGGGAAAACACTGAAGCTTTCTTT
cdr3_aa: CASSWEYRENTEAFF
clone_size: once
j_call: TRBJ1-1
d_call: .
v_call: TRBV5-1

cdr3_nt: TGCAGCGTTGAGGCCGACAAACCCATTCGGACTGAAGCTTTCTTT
cdr3_aa: CSVEADKPIRTEAFF
clone_size: .
j_call: TRBJ1-1
d_call: .
v_call: TRBV29-1

cdr3_nt: TGTGCCAGCAGCTGGACAGGGGCTAATCAGCCCCAGCATTTT
cdr3_aa: CASSWTGANQPQHF
clone_size: .
j_call: TRBJ1-5
d_call: TRBD1
v_call: TRBV11-2

cdr3_nt: TGTGCCAGCAGCTCTGTTAATCGGGTTAGGTCGAATGAGCAGTTCTTC
cdr3_aa: CASSSVNRVRSNEQFF
clone_size: .
j_call: TRBJ2-1
d_call: .
v_call: TRBV5-6

cdr3_nt: TGTGCCAGCAGTCTGCTCCGAGGACAGGGTGAAGCTTTCTTT
cdr3_aa: CASSLLRGQGEAFF
clone_size: .
j_call: TRBJ1-1
d_call: TRBD1
v_call: TRBV27

cdr3_nt: TGTGCCAGCAGCCCCCATGAGGGGGGGCTCGGCGAGCAGTACTTC
cdr3_aa: CASSPHEGGLGEQYF
clone_size: .
j_call: TRBJ2-7
d_call: .
v_call: TRBV9

cdr3_nt: TGCGCCAGCAGCCCCATGGGGGGATTCAGAACAGATACGCAGTATTTT
cdr3_aa: CASSPMGGFRTDTQYF
clone_size: .
j_call: TRBJ2-3
d_call: .
v_call: TRBV5-1

cdr3_nt: TGTGCCAGCAGCTTATTAGGCGGGGGGGCCATTGAAAAACTGTTTTTT
cdr3_aa: CASSLLGGGAIEKLFF
clone_size: .
j_call: TRBJ1-4
d_call: .
v_call: TRBV7-2

cdr3_nt: TGTGCCAGCAGCGTAGGGACAGGGAGGGAGCAGTACTTC
cdr3_aa: CASSVGTGREQYF
clone_size: .
j_call: TRBJ2-7
d_call: TRBD1
v_call: TRBV9

cdr3_nt: TGTGCCAGTATGGAGGTGCCTTCCGGCTACGAGCAGTACTTC
cdr3_aa: CASMEVPSGYEQYF
clone_size: once
j_call: TRBJ2-7
d_call: .
v_call: TRBV19

cdr3_nt: TGTGCCACCAGCAGAGATGGTACTAGCGGGAGCAACGAGCAGTACTTC
cdr3_aa: CATSRDGTSGSNEQYF
clone_size: .
j_call: TRBJ2-7
d_call: TRBD2
v_call: TRBV15

cdr3_nt: TGTGCCAGCAGTGGCTTACAGGGGAACACCGGGGAGCTGTTTTTT
cdr3_aa: CASSGLQGNTGELFF
clone_size: .
j_call: TRBJ2-2
d_call: .
v_call: TRBV2

cdr3_nt: TGTGCCAGCAAAGGGAACATAGCGGGAGGCACAGATACGCAGTATTTT
cdr3_aa: CASKGNIAGGTDTQYF
clone_size: .
j_call: TRBJ2-3
d_call: TRBD2
v_call: TRBV2

cdr3_nt: TGTGCCAGCAGCCCGTTTTCCACTGAAGCTTTCTTT
cdr3_aa: CASSPFSTEAFF
clone_size: .
j_call: TRBJ1-1
d_call: .
v_call: TRBV7-2

cdr3_nt: TGTGCCAGCAGTGCGAACAGAGATAACACTGAAGCTTTCTTT
cdr3_aa: CASSANRDNTEAFF
clone_size: .
j_call: TRBJ1-1
d_call: .
v_call: TRBV6-4

cdr3_nt: TGTGCCAGCAGCTTGTCCGCCCCTGGGGCCGTCCTGACTTTC
cdr3_aa: CASSLSAPGAVLTF
clone_size: once
j_call: TRBJ2-6
d_call: .
v_call: TRBV5-4

cdr3_nt: TGTGCCTGGAGTCGGACAGGGGGCGGCGGGGGGACCCAGTACTTC
cdr3_aa: CAWSRTGGGGGTQYF
clone_size: .
j_call: TRBJ2-5
d_call: TRBD1
v_call: TRBV30

cdr3_nt: TGTGCCAGCAGTTACGTACTGACGGGGTTTCGAGAGACCCAGTACTTC
cdr3_aa: CASSYVLTGFRETQYF
clone_size: .
j_call: TRBJ2-5
d_call: .
v_call: TRBV6-6

cdr3_nt: TGTGCCAGCAGTGAAGGGACAGGGGGTGATACGCAGTATTTT
cdr3_aa: CASSEGTGGDTQYF
clone_size: .
j_call: TRBJ2-3
d_call: TRBD1
v_call: TRBV2

cdr3_nt: TGCGCCAGCAGCTTTACATTCTTCTCCCCTAACTATGGCTACACCTTC
cdr3_aa: CASSFTFFSPNYGYTF
clone_size: once
j_call: TRBJ1-2
d_call: .
v_call: TRBV5-1

cdr3_nt: TGTGCCAGCAGCCACGGGAATAACTATGGCTACACCTTC
cdr3_aa: CASSHGNNYGYTF
clone_size: .
j_call: TRBJ1-2
d_call: .
v_call: TRBV14

cdr3_nt: TGCGCCAGCAGTGGACCGACACCCTACGAGCAGTACTTC
cdr3_aa: CASSGPTPYEQYF
clone_size: few
j_call: TRBJ2-7
d_call: .
v_call: TRBV10-2

cdr3_nt: TGTGCCAGCAGTCTGATTAGCGGGGTCGACGCCGAGCAGTACTTC
cdr3_aa: CASSLISGVDAEQYF
clone_size: .
j_call: TRBJ2-7
d_call: TRBD2
v_call: TRBV6-5

cdr3_nt: TGTGCCAGTAGTATAGCCGCGAGCGAGCAGTACTTC
cdr3_aa: CASSIAASEQYF
clone_size: .
j_call: TRBJ2-7
d_call: .
v_call: TRBV19

cdr3_nt: TGTGCCAGCAGCGGAGGCCGACAGGGAGCTAACTATGGCTACACCTTC
cdr3_aa: CASSGGRQGANYGYTF
clone_size: .
j_call: TRBJ1-2
d_call: TRBD1
v_call: TRBV9

cdr3_nt: TGCGCCAGCAGCCCAGTAGCGGGTGGATGGGATGAGCAGTTCTTC
cdr3_aa: CASSPVAGGWDEQFF
clone_size: .
j_call: TRBJ2-1
d_call: TRBD2
v_call: TRBV4-1

cdr3_nt: TGCGCCAGCAGCTTGGCCTCGAGCGGGAGGACAGATACGCAGTATTTT
cdr3_aa: CASSLASSGRTDTQYF
clone_size: once
j_call: TRBJ2-3
d_call: TRBD2
v_call: TRBV5-1

cdr3_nt: TGTGCCAGCAGATCCCCTCGGGGGGCAGGAGGCACTGAAGCTTTCTTT
cdr3_aa: CASRSPRGAGGTEAFF
clone_size: .
j_call: TRBJ1-1
d_call: .
v_call: TRBV11-2

cdr3_nt: TGTGCCAGCAGTTACACTAGCGGGAGGGCAGATACGCAGTATTTT
cdr3_aa: CASSYTSGRADTQYF
clone_size: .
j_call: TRBJ2-3
d_call: TRBD2
v_call: TRBV6-6

cdr3_nt: TGTGCCAGCAGCTTAACAACTCCAACGGGATACAACTATGGCTACACCTTC
cdr3_aa: CASSLTTPTGYNYGYTF
clone_size: .
j_call: TRBJ1-2
d_call: .
v_call: TRBV7-9

cdr3_nt: TGTGCCAGCAGCTTAGATACAGGCTCTGGGGCCAACGTCCTGACTTTC
cdr3_aa: CASSLDTGSGANVLTF
clone_size: .
j_call: TRBJ2-6
d_call: .
v_call: TRBV7-7